The clone carrying this T cell receptor beta chain was seen a handful of times. The sample carries other DNA sequences with the same CDR3. CDR3 length: 14 amino acids. Trimming cost V 6 bases and J 7 bases; bases outside gene matches: 4. Germline assignment: CDR1 LNHDA and CDR2 SQIVND (reference sequence). This entry belongs to a study of blood T cell repertoires in COVID-19. Overall study: The United States, Italy and Spain provided the acute and convalescent COVID-19 samples. The analysed material was cDNA or gDNA that came from T cells, B-cell-depleted T cells, or PBMCs.

Per the authors' pipeline: From reference gene primer amplification, estimates of nucleated cell counts were derived. The table came from immunoSEQ multiplex PCR; TCRdb's copy has only in-frame clones and leaves some out. Clone size and V and J calls were adopted from that table, with D and trimming inferred from the DNA. Of about 250,000 clones in the sample, over 75% are singletons; the top ten hold roughly 5%. This clonotype originated in a man aged 45-60 years with active or convalescent COVID-19. Sequenced sample: peripheral blood. This chain joins TRBV19 and TRBJ1-6, with 9 bases fitting TRBD1. The CDR3 spells CASRRDRENSPLHF. The CDR3 DNA sequence: TGTGCCAGTAGGCGGGACAGGGAGAATTCACCCCTCCACTTT.